The entry that follows covers one T cell receptor (beta chain) sequence. Its target is not known. PCR amplification relied on 60 Vbeta primers (plus 13 Jbeta primers). Sequencing used immunoSEQ multiplex PCR; TCRdb keeps in-frame clones, though not all of them. Listed are 110,000 to 150,000 clones; approximately 0.88% falls within the top ten. The record originates from a study of cytomegalovirus exposure and HLA in healthy donors. Study as a whole: Across 350 to 400 genotyped donors, approximately 80% landed in the Caucasian-associated ancestry cluster. Whole-study results and caveats: In an earlier analysis, in 540 or so donors, most V segments appeared productive either ~90% or ~30% of the time. Another analysis was done later, and it associated 16,951 TCR beta sequences with HLA alleles at 0.05 false discovery rate. Later examination showed HLA-associated TCR beta chains had greater clonal expansion than equally common others.

Losses at the gene ends were 5 bases for V and 4 bases for J; bases not matched to a gene: 17. This CDR3 is built from 18 residues. CDR1 is SQVTM and CDR2 is ANQGSEA in the germline V gene. This receptor was taken from a male donor in good health and CMV-seronegative. The sample comprised PBMCs. V usage is TRBV29-1 and J usage is TRBJ1-2, with TRBD1 matching over 12 bases. CDR3 nucleotides: TGCAGCGTTCCCCAACAGGAAGGGACAGGGGGCCCCTCCTATGGCTACACCTTC. Translating gives CSVPQQEGTGGPSYGYTF.